This T cell receptor beta chain was sequenced in a study of T cells in women clearing cervical HPV infection. The protocol was immunoSEQ multiplex PCR, while the TCRdb copy is restricted to in-frame clones and leaves out a portion. This repertoire comprises about 15,000 clones; its ten largest clones make up about 7.6%. This CDR3 has 16 residues. The junction had 10 bases not matched to a gene; V was cut back by 9 bases and J by 0 bases. Looked up from germline, CDR1 is LNHDA and CDR2 is SQIVND (reference sequence). As to this clone: The CDR3 is cut off 3 residues early in the read; its end comes from the germline J gene. The same CDR3 also results from other DNA sequences found in this sample.

The chain has TRBV19 and TRBJ1-3; 8 bases match TRBD1. This receptor was identified in a woman between 18 and 69 years old with a cervical HPV16 infection that either progressed to CIN3+ or cleared (not recorded which). What was sequenced was blood buffy coat. The chain's CDR3 is CASLRDRTFSGNTIYF. The DNA read from the CDR3 is TGTGCCAGCCTCCGGGACAGGACCTTCTCTGGAAACACC.